The TCR beta chain described here comes from a study of Graves' ophthalmopathy and Graves' hyperthyroidism (dated by TCRdb to about 2018). For the wider study: Hyperthyroidism was considered stable if no progression to ophthalmopathy occurred within 18 months of follow-up. Once sampling was done, hyperthyroidism patients were given methimazole at a starting dose of 30 mg daily, while ophthalmopathy patients were given high-dose intravenous methylprednisolone. TCR beta repertoire signatures were used to distinguish Graves' ophthalmopathy from Graves' hyperthyroidism and to predict progression to ophthalmopathy. In a handful of hyperthyroidism patients, the T-cell repertoires found in thyroid tissue were compared with those found in blood. For independent validation, a separate cohort was made up of 18 to 20 hyperthyroidism patients plus 17 patients who later progressed from hyperthyroidism to ophthalmopathy. A discovery set of 100 patients (around 40 ophthalmopathy, approximately 58 stable hyperthyroidism) was enrolled to explore V-J signatures distinguishing ophthalmopathy from hyperthyroidism. In total, some 140 blood samples were TCR-sequenced: around 42 ophthalmopathy, around 75 hyperthyroidism and roughly 17 hyperthyroidism-to-ophthalmopathy patients.

Paper-wide results and their limitations: In validation, the model predicted ophthalmopathy progression with roughly 68% sensitivity and roughly 78% specificity; fewer than 15 predicted patients were CT-confirmed with GO in a median of 6.5 months. No statistical method was used to predetermine the sample size, and group allocation was not hidden from the investigators. Ophthalmopathy was separated from stable hyperthyroidism by the 13-signature model with just under 90% sensitivity and around 81% specificity in cross-validation and with 80%/75% in the test set. Most expanded thyroid clonotypes with frequency above 0.001 were also detected in blood, suggesting blood repertoires may reflect the thyroid immune response.

Points on this clonotype: Its antigen specificity is not known. Base quality data are lacking; no much larger clone is found one base away.

TCR beta CDR3 regions were amplified from RNA transcripts for repertoire sequencing. A first-round RT-PCR used HTBI primers with the Qiagen OneStep RT-PCR kit, followed by a second-round multiplex PCR, size selection and purification. Libraries were sequenced on an Illumina HiSeq2000 using paired-end 100 bp reads. The study's processing was this. SOAPnuke was used for read processing, and reads with adapters, uncalled bases, a mean Phred below 15, or no exact constant-primer or identifier match were discarded. COPE v1.2.5 was used to merge high-quality paired reads. Clonotypes were defined as unique nucleotide sequences and were aligned to IMGT TRB V, D and J references using MiTCR v1.1. Only V-J combinations with frequency above 0.0001 were analysed, covering around 99% of repertoires. A TCR clonal expansion and chaos score per V-J combination was defined as the ratio of F50 clonal expansion to chaos observed in the TCRdist matrix. Welch's t-statistics and random forest were used to narrow the features down to about a dozen V-J combinations, which were then fed into a naive Bayes classifier. Thyroid-blood repertoire similarity was quantified with the Morisita-Horn index. TCRdb reanalyzed the raw reads on its own, using fastp at Q25 for trimming and MiXCR for clone calling, and kept in-frame beta chains. Rows matching on CDR3 protein sequence are summarized as one entry with the most common DNA and genes. The V and J calls follow TCRdb's processing rather than the paper's. Within this sample are over a million distinct CDR3 sequences, with roughly 35% of them counted one time only. The biggest ten clones account for over 8.5% of the sample.

CDR1 and CDR2, per the germline V gene, are SGHRS and YFSETQ. The V end gives up 5 bases and the J end 11 bases, leaving 15 bases in the junction not matched to a gene. CDR3 length: 16 amino acids, cysteine to phenylalanine. Just CDR3 DNA is preserved here, 48 bases in frame from base 1. Patients with hyperthyroidism were aged 18 to 65 years, had been newly diagnosed, and had a disease duration of less than 2 months. Patients with other autoimmune diseases, uncontrolled infections, pregnancy or lactation were excluded. Clinical symptoms, serum thyroxine, TRAb, thyroid ultrasound and orbital computed tomography were used for diagnosis. Trizol reagent was used to extract the total RNA, and its quality was then checked on an Agilent 2100 Bioanalyzer.

The receptor's source is an adult man with Graves' hyperthyroidism. The chain is assembled from TRBV5-1 and TRBJ1-4; the junction holds 10 bases that match TRBD1. The sequencing sample was made of peripheral blood or thyroid tissue (not recorded which). The CDR3: CASRSLGGTGDGKLFF. The nucleotide sequence is TGCGCCAGCAGGAGCTTGGGGGGGACAGGGGATGGCAAACTGTTTTTT.